This TCR beta chain comes out of a study of blood T cell repertoires in COVID-19. Study-level information: There were acute and convalescent COVID-19 samples, and they came from the United States, Italy and Spain. PBMCs, B-cell-depleted T cells, or T cells were the source of the cDNA or gDNA that made up the material.

Seattle's enrolled individuals joined amid active infection and were then monitored longitudinally. Sequencing was performed with immunoSEQ multiplex PCR; in TCRdb, only in-frame clones are kept and a portion is missing. The sample lists hundreds of thousands of clones; 70% to 90% were seen once. This CDR3 comprises 13 residues. Germline trimming cut 5 bases from V and 2 bases from J; bases unmatched to any gene: 0. CDR1 is GTSNPN, CDR2 SVGIG, per germline (reference sequence). The source is a woman in her twenties or thirties with COVID-19, enrolled during active disease. The V call is TRBV30, the J call TRBJ2-6; TRBD2 agrees at 7 bases. The specimen was peripheral blood. CDR3 loop: CAWRGAGANVLTF. The CDR3 nucleotides read TGTGCCTGGCGGGGGGCTGGGGCCAACGTCCTGACTTTC.